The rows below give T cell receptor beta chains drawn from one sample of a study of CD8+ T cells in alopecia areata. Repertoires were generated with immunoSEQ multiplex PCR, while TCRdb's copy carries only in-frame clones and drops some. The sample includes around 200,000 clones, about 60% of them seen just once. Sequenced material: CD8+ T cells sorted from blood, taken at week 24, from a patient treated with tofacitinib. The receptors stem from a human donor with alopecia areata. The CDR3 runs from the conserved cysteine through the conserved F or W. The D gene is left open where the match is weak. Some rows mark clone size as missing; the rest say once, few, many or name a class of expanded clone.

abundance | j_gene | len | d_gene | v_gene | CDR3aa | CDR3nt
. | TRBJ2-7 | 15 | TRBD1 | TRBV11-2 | CASSPPGTGIYEQYF | TGTGCCAGCAGCCCTCCCGGGACAGGGATCTACGAGCAGTACTTC
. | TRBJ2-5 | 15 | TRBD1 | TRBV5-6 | CASSWGTGDTETQYF | TGTGCCAGCAGCTGGGGGACAGGGGATACGGAGACCCAGTACTTC
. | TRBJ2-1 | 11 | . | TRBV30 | CAWTGAGEQFF | TGTGCCTGGACCGGGGCCGGTGAGCAGTTCTTC
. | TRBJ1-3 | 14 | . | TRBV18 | CASSPRARGNTIYF | TGTGCCAGCTCACCACGGGCCCGTGGAAACACCATATATTTT
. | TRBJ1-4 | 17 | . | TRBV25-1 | CASSEPHRGGPDEKLFF | TGTGCCAGCAGTGAACCCCACCGAGGCGGCCCTGATGAAAAACTGTTTTTT
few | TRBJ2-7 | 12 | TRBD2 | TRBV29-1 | CSVPGLAYEQYF | TGCAGTGTCCCCGGACTAGCTTACGAGCAGTACTTC
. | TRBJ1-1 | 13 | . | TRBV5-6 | CASSLGRNTEAFF | TGTGCCAGCAGCTTGGGGAGAAACACTGAAGCTTTCTTT
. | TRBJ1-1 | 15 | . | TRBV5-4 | CASSLLYGREAEAFF | TGTGCCAGCAGCTTGCTGTACGGGAGGGAGGCTGAAGCTTTCTTT
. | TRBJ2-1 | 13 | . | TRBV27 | CASSFGQVNEQFF | TGTGCCAGCAGTTTCGGGCAGGTCAATGAGCAGTTCTTC
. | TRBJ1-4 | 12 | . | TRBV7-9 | CASQRSDWKLFF | TGTGCCAGCCAGAGGTCCGATTGGAAACTGTTTTTT
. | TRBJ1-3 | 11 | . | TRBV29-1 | CSAGAWNTIYF | TGCAGCGCTGGCGCGTGGAACACCATATATTTT
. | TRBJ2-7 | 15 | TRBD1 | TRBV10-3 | CAIVAGQGNTYEQYF | TGTGCCATCGTAGCCGGACAGGGAAATACTTACGAGCAGTACTTC
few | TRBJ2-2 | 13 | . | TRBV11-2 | CASSFLNTGELFF | TGTGCCAGCAGCTTTCTCAACACCGGGGAGCTGTTTTTT
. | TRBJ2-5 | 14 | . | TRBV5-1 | CASTLGGAEETQYF | TGCGCCAGCACCCTGGGGGGAGCTGAAGAGACCCAGTACTTC
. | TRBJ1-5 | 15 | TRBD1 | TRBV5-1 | CASSLGQGPKEPQHF | TGCGCCAGCAGCTTGGGACAGGGCCCGAAGGAGCCCCAGCATTTT
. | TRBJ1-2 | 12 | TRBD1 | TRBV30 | CAWRQGPYGYTF | TGTGCCTGGCGACAGGGGCCCTATGGCTACACCTTC
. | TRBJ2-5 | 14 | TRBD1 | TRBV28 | CASGLGQGRETQYF | TGTGCCAGCGGATTAGGACAGGGAAGGGAGACCCAGTACTTC
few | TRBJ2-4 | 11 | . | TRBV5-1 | CASSAQGIQYF | TGCGCCAGCAGCGCCCAGGGTATTCAGTACTTC
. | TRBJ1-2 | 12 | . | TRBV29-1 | CSVEGPQLGYTF | TGCAGCGTTGAGGGGCCCCAGCTGGGCTACACCTTC
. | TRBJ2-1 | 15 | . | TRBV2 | CASSPTSTVINEQFF | TGTGCCAGCAGTCCAACTAGCACAGTTATCAATGAGCAGTTCTTC
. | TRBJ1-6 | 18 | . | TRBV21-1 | CASSPWTAEGSYNSPLHF | TGTGCCAGCAGCCCCTGGACGGCAGAGGGCTCCTATAATTCACCCCTCCACTTT
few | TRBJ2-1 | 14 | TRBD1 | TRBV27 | CASSGQGEYNEQFF | TGTGCCAGCAGCGGACAGGGGGAGTACAATGAGCAGTTCTTC
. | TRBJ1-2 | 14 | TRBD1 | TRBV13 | CASSSRGLGYGYTF | TGTGCCAGCAGCTCGAGGGGGCTCGGCTATGGCTACACCTTC
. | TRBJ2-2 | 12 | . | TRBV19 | CASSIVGGELFF | TGTGCCAGTAGTATAGTCGGCGGGGAGCTGTTTTTT
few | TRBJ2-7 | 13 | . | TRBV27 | CASSFAGSREQYF | TGTGCCAGCAGTTTTGCAGGGTCTAGGGAGCAGTACTTC
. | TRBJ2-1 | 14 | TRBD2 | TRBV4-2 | CASSQRLAHPEQFF | TGTGCCAGCAGCCAACGACTAGCACACCCTGAGCAGTTCTTC
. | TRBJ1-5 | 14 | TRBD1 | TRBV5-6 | CASSLGTGPQPQHF | TGTGCCAGCAGCTTGGGGACAGGGCCTCAGCCCCAGCATTTT
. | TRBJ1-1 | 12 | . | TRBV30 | CAWSVGGTEAFF | TGTGCCTGGAGTGTAGGTGGGACTGAAGCTTTCTTT
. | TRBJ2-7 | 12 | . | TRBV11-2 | CASSPNSYEQYF | TGTGCCAGCAGCCCCAACTCCTACGAGCAGTACTTC
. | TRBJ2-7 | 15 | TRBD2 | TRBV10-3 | CAITGGDKSSYEQYF | TGTGCCATCACGGGAGGGGATAAGAGCTCCTACGAGCAGTACTTC
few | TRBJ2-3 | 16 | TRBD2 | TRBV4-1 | CASSQRDRGVANTQYF | TGCGCCAGCAGCCAAAGGGACCGGGGGGTCGCTAATACGCAGTATTTT
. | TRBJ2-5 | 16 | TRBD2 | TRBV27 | CASSAGRAGGQETQYF | TGTGCCAGCAGTGCCGGGCGGGCGGGGGGCCAAGAGACCCAGTACTTC
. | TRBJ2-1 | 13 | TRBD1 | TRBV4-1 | CASSDRAEDEQFF | TGCGCCAGCTCGGACAGGGCAGAGGATGAGCAGTTCTTC
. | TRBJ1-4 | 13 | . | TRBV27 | CASSLVANEKLFF | TGTGCCAGCAGTTTGGTGGCTAATGAAAAACTGTTTTTT
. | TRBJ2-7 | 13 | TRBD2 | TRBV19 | CASSSSGGYEQYF | TGTGCCAGTTCCAGCTCGGGGGGCTACGAGCAGTACTTC